This passage covers 5 T cell receptor beta chains from one sample sequenced in a study of T cell changes during pregnancy in multiple sclerosis. This table comes from immunoSEQ multiplex PCR, and its TCRdb copy is limited to in-frame clones, with some not included. The sample includes 70,000 or so clones, approximately 90% of them seen just once. Sequenced material: peripheral blood, taken in the third trimester of pregnancy. The receptors were gathered from a female donor with multiple sclerosis, enrolled in a pregnancy study.

J is TRBJ2-7 and V is TRBV28; 10 bases agree with TRBD2. In germline, CDR1 is MDHEN, CDR2 SYDVKM. The CDR3 is 14 residues long. The junction had 10 bases not matched to a gene; V was cut back by 7 bases and J by 7 bases. CDR3: CASTQAGGPGEQYF. DNA for the CDR3: TGTGCCAGCACCCAAGCGGGGGGGCCGGGGGAGCAGTACTTC. The complete variable domain, with remaining parts taken from reference TRBV28 and TRBJ2-7, reads DVKVTQSSRYLVKRTGEKVFLECVQDMDHENMFWYRQDPGLGLRLIYFSYDVKMKEKGDIPEGYSVSREKKERFSLILESASTNQTSMYLCASTQAGGPGEQYFGPGTRLTVT.

J is TRBJ1-1 and V is TRBV28, with 7 bases that match TRBD1. Germline V gene sequence: CDR1 MDHEN, CDR2 SYDVKM. This CDR3 is 18 amino acids long. V lost 10 bases and J lost 2; bases outside the gene matches: 22. The CDR3 sequence is CATLMSPRRQGGNTEAFF. The CDR3 bases are TGTGCCACCTTAATGTCCCCCAGACGACAGGGCGGTAACACTGAAGCTTTCTTT.

This rearrangement joins TRBV7-3 to TRBJ2-1; 7 nucleotides agree with TRBD2. The CDR3 has 15 residues. CDR1 is SGHTA, CDR2 FQGTGA, per germline. With 2 bases clipped from V and 6 bases from J, the junction kept 7 bases outside the gene matches. The CDR3 sequence is CASSLRGGGGNEQFF. The CDR3 nucleotides read TGTGCCAGCAGCTTACGCGGGGGTGGAGGCAATGAGCAGTTCTTC.

The chain recombines TRBV27 with TRBJ2-3, with 9 bases lining up with TRBD2. The CDR3 is 15 amino acids. V lost 4 bases to trimming and J lost 1 base; unmatched junction nucleotides: 3. Germline CDR1 and CDR2: MNHEY and SMNVEV (reference sequence). Here the CDR3 DNA reads TGTGCCAGCAGTTGGGTAGCGGGGGGCACAGATACGCAGTATTTT. This gives the protein CASSWVAGGTDTQYF.

This chain joins TRBV29-1 and TRBJ2-3; 11 nucleotides line up with TRBD2. There are 18 residues in the CDR3. From germline, CDR1 is SQVTM and CDR2 ANQGSEA. V shed 4 bases, J shed 5 bases, and the junction held 17 bases outside the gene matches. CDR3 in DNA: TGCAGCGTTGGGGGTCTAGCGGGGGGCCATCATCTTTTAGATACGCAGTATTTT. Translated, it gives CSVGGLAGGHHLLDTQYF.